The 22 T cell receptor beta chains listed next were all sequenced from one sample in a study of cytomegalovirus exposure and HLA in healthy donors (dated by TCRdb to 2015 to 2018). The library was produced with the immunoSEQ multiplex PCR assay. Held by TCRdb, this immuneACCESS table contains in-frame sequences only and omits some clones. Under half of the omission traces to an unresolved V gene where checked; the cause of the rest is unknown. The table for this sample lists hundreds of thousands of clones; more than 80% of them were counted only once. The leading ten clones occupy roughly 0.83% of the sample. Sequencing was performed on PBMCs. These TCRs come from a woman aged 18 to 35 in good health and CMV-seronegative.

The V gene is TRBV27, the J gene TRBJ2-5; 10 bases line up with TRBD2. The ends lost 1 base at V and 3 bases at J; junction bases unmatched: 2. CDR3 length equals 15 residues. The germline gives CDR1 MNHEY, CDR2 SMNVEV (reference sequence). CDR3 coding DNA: TGTGCCAGCAGTTTATATGGACTAGCGGAAGAGACCCAGTACTTC. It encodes CASSLYGLAEETQYF.

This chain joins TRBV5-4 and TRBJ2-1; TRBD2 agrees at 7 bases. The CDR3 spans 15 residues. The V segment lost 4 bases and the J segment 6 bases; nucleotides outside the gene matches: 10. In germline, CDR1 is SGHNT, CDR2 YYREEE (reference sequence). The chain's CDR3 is CASSRTRLDSNEQFF. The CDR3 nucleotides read TGTGCCAGCAGCCGGACTAGGTTGGACTCCAATGAGCAGTTCTTC. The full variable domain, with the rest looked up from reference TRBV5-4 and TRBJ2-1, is ETGVTQSPTHLIKTRGQQVTLRCSSQSGHNTVSWYQQALGQGPQFIFQYYREEENGRGNFPPRFSGLQFPNYSSELNVNALELDDSALYLCASSRTRLDSNEQFFGPGTRLTVL.

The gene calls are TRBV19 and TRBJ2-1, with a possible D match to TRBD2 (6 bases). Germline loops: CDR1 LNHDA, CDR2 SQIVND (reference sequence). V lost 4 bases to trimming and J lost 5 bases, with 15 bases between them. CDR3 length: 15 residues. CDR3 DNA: TGTGCCAGTAGTACGACTAGGGAACTCAACAATGAGCAGTTCTTC. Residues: CASSTTRELNNEQFF.

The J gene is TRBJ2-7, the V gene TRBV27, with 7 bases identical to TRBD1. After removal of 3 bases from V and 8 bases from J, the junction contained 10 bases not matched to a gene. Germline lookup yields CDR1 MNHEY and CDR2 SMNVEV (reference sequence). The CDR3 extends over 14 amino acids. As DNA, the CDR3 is TGTGCCAGCAGTTTGCAACCAGGGGGTCAACAGCAGTACTTC. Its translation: CASSLQPGGQQQYF.

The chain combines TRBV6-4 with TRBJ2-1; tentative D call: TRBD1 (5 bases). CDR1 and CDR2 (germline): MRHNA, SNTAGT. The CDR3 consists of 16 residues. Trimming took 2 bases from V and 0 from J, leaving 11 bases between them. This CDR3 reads CASSDRGESSYNEQFF. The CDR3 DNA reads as TGTGCCAGCAGTGACAGGGGCGAGAGCTCCTACAATGAGCAGTTCTTC.

CDR3 bases: TGCGCCAGCAGTGAATATAGGGGGAACAATCAGCCCCAGCATTTT. This translates into CASSEYRGNNQPQHF. The chain is built from TRBV10-1 and TRBJ1-5; perhaps TRBD1 as D (6 bases). The CDR3 is 15 residues long. The V and J ends lost 3 bases and 3 bases respectively, with 12 bases between them. Germline CDR1 reads WNHNN; CDR2 reads SYGVQD (reference sequence).

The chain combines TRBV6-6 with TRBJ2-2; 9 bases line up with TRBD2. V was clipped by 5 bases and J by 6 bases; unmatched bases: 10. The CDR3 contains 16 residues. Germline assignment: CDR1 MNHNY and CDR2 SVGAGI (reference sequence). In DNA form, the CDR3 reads TGTGCCAGCAGTGCCGCCCGCGGGAGGGCGGCCGGGGAGCTGTTTTTT. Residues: CASSAARGRAAGELFF.

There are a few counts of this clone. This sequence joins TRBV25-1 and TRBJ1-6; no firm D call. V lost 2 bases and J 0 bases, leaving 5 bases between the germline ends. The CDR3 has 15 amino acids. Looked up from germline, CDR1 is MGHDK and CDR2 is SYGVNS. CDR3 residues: CASSERISYNSPLHF. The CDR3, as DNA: TGTGCCAGCAGTGAACGTATCTCCTATAATTCACCCCTCCACTTT. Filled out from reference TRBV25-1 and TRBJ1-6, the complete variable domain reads EADIYQTPRYLVIGTGKKITLECSQTMGHDKMYWYQQDPGMELHLIHYSYGVNSTEKGDLSSESTVSRIRTEHFPLTLESARPSHTSQYLCASSERISYNSPLHFGNGTRLTVT.

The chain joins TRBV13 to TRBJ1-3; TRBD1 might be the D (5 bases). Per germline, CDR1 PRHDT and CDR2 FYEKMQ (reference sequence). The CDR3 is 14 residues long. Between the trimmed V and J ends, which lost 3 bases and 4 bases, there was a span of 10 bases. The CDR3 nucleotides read TGTGCCAGCAGCTTTAAGGGGCCAGGAAACACCATATATTTT. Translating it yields CASSFKGPGNTIYF.

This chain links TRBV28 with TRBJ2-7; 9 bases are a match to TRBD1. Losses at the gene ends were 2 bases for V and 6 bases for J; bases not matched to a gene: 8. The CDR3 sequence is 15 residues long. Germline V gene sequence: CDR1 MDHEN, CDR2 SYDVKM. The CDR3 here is CASSLIRQGVGEQYF. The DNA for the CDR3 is TGTGCCAGCAGTTTAATTCGACAGGGGGTAGGCGAGCAGTACTTC. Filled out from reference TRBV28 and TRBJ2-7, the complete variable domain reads DVKVTQSSRYLVKRTGEKVFLECVQDMDHENMFWYRQDPGLGLRLIYFSYDVKMKEKGDIPEGYSVSREKKERFSLILESASTNQTSMYLCASSLIRQGVGEQYFGPGTRLTVT.

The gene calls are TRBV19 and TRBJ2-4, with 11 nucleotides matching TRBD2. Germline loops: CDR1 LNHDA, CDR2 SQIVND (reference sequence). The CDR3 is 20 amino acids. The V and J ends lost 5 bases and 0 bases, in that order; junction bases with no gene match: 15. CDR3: CASSGGQGRLAGLAKNIQYF. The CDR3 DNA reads TGTGCCAGTAGTGGTGGACAGGGAAGACTAGCGGGGCTAGCCAAAAACATTCAGTACTTC.

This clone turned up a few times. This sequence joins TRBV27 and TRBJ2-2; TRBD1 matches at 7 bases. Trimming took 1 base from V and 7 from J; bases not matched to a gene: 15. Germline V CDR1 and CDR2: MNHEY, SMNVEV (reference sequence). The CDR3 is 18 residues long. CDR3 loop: CASSLYFGTGALGGELFF. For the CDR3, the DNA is TGTGCCAGCAGTTTATATTTTGGCACAGGGGCCCTAGGCGGGGAGCTGTTTTTT.

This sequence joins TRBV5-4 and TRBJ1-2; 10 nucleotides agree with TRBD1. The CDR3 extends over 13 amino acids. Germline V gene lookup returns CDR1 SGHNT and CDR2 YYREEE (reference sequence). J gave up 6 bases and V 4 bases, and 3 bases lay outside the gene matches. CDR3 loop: CASSKGQGDGYTF. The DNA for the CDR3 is TGTGCCAGCAGCAAAGGACAGGGGGATGGCTACACCTTC. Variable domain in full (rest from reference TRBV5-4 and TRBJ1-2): ETGVTQSPTHLIKTRGQQVTLRCSSQSGHNTVSWYQQALGQGPQFIFQYYREEENGRGNFPPRFSGLQFPNYSSELNVNALELDDSALYLCASSKGQGDGYTFGSGTRLTVV.

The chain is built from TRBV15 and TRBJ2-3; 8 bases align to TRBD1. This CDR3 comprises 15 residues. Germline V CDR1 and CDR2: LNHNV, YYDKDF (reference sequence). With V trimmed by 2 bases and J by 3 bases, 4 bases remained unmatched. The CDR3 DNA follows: TGTGCCACCAGCAGAAGACAGGGGCCAACAGATACGCAGTATTTT. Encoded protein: CATSRRQGPTDTQYF.

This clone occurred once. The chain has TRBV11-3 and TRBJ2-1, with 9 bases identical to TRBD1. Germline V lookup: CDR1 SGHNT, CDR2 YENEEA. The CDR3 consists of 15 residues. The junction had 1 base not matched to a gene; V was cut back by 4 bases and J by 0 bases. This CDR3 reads CASSSGQGSYNEQFF. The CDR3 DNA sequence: TGTGCCAGCAGCTCGGGACAGGGCTCCTACAATGAGCAGTTCTTC. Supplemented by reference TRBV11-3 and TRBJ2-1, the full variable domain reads EAGVVQSPRYKIIEKKQPVAFWCNPISGHNTLYWYLQNLGQGPELLIRYENEEAVDDSQLPKDRFSAERLKGVDSTLKIQPAELGDSAVYLCASSSGQGSYNEQFFGPGTRLTVL.

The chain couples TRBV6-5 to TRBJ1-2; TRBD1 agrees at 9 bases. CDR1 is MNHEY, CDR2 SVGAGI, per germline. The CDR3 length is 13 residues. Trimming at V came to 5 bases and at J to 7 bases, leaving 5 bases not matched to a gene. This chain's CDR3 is CASSDRDRAGYTF. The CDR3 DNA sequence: TGTGCCAGCAGTGACCGGGACAGGGCTGGCTACACCTTC.

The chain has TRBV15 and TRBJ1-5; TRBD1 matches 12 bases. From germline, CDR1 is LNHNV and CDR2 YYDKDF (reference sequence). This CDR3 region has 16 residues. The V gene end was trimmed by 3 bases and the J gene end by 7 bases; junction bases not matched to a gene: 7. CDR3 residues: CATSRGGQGAQQPQHF. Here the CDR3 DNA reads TGTGCCACCAGCAGGGGGGGACAGGGGGCACAACAGCCCCAGCATTTT.

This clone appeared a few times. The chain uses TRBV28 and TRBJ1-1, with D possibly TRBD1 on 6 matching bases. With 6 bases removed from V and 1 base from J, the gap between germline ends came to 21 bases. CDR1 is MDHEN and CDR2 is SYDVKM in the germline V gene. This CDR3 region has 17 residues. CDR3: CASSPNTWGLENTEAFF. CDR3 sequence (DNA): TGTGCCAGCAGCCCTAACACCTGGGGGCTAGAGAACACTGAAGCTTTCTTT. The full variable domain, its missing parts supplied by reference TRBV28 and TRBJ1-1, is DVKVTQSSRYLVKRTGEKVFLECVQDMDHENMFWYRQDPGLGLRLIYFSYDVKMKEKGDIPEGYSVSREKKERFSLILESASTNQTSMYLCASSPNTWGLENTEAFFGQGTRLTVV.

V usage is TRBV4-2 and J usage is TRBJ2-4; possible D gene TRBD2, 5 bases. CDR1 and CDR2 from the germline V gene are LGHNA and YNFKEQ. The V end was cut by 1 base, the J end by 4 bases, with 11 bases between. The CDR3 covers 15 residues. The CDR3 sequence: CASSQGGPGKNIQYF. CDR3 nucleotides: TGTGCCAGCAGCCAAGGAGGGCCGGGTAAAAACATTCAGTACTTC.

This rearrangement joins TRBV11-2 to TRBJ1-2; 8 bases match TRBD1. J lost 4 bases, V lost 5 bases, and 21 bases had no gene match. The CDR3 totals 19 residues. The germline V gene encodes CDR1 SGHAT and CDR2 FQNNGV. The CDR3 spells CASSILGGQGEGYTYGYTF. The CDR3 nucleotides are TGTGCCAGCAGCATCCTTGGCGGACAGGGAGAAGGCTATACCTATGGCTACACCTTC. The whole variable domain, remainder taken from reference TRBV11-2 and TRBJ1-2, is EAGVAQSPRYKIIEKRQSVAFWCNPISGHATLYWYQQILGQGPKLLIQFQNNGVVDDSQLPKDRFSAERLKGVDSTLKIQPAKLEDSAVYLCASSILGGQGEGYTYGYTFGSGTRLTVV.

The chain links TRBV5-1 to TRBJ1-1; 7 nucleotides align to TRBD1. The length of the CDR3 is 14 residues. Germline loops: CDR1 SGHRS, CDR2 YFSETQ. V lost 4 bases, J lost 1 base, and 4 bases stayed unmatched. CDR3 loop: CASSKGAGNTEAFF. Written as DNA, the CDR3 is TGCGCCAGCAGCAAGGGGGCTGGGAACACTGAAGCTTTCTTT.

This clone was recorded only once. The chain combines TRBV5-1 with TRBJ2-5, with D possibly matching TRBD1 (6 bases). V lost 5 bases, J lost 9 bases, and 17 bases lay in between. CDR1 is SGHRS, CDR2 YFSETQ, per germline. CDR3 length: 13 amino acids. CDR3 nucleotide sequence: TGCGCCAGCAGGCCGACAGGCCAGGAGGCCCAGTACTTC. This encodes CASRPTGQEAQYF.